The T cell receptor beta chain described here comes from a study of blood T cell repertoires in COVID-19. In the study overall: The samples span acute and convalescent COVID-19 from the United States, Italy and Spain. In each case, the material was cDNA or gDNA derived from T cells, B-cell-depleted T cells, or PBMCs.

Germline assignment: CDR1 SNHLY and CDR2 FYNNEI. The length of the CDR3 is 12 residues. Trimming cost V 7 bases and J 6 bases, with 12 bases left between them. In the authors' methods: Amplifying reference gene primers gave estimates of nucleated cell counts. Sequencing was performed with immunoSEQ multiplex PCR; in TCRdb, only in-frame clones are kept and a portion is missing. V and J calls and clone size are as listed in that table; D and trimming were resolved from the DNA. The data show 170,000 or so clones, about four fifths seen once. The receptor's source is a man aged 18 to 30 with active or convalescent COVID-19. Sequencing was performed on peripheral blood. The chain joins TRBV2 to TRBJ1-2; tentative D call: TRBD1 (5 bases). Here the CDR3 reads CASTRGGNGYTF. The CDR3 DNA is TGTGCCAGCACTAGGGGCGGTAATGGCTACACCTTC. Based on the CDR3 plus reference TRBV2 and TRBJ1-2, the full variable domain is EPEVTQTPSHQVTQMGQEVILRCVPISNHLYFYWYRQILGQKVEFLVSFYNNEISEKSEIFDDQFSVERPDGSNFTLKIRSTKLEDSAMYFCASTRGGNGYTFGSGTRLTVV.